This T cell receptor beta chain appears in the sequencing data of a study of monozygotic twins with inflammatory bowel disease. Comments on this clonotype: Its target is unknown.

The authors made each sample's cDNA in eight separate reactions. TCRdb re-called the 5' RACE reads and gives one entry per CDR3 protein, without DNA. The listing contains 330,000 or so distinct CDR3 sequences. The CDR3 length is 11 residues. The germline gives CDR1 MNHNS, CDR2 SASEGT. Broader study findings: In patient repertoires, differing immunosuppressive treatments may have added some variability. The sharing of clonotypes with others was lower in IBD patients than in healthy twins, especially with disease activity.

The sequenced sample was blood. This TCR came from a human donor with ulcerative colitis or Crohn's disease, or a healthy co-twin of an affected twin (not recorded which). The chain uses TRBV6-1 and TRBJ2-5; the D gene TCRdb calls, TRBD2, cannot be checked with no DNA. The CDR3 is CASSTSSTQYF.